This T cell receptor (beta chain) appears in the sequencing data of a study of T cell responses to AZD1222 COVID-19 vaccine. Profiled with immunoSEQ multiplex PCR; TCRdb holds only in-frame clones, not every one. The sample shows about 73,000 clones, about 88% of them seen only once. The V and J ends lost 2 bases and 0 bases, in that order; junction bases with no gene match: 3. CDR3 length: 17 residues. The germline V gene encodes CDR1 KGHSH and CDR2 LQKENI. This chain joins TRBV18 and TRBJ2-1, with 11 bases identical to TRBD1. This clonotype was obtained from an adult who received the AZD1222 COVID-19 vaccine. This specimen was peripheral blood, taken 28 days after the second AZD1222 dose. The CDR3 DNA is TGTGCCAGCTCACCAAGGGACAGGGGGTTCTCCTACAATGAGCAGTTCTTC. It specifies CASSPRDRGFSYNEQFF.